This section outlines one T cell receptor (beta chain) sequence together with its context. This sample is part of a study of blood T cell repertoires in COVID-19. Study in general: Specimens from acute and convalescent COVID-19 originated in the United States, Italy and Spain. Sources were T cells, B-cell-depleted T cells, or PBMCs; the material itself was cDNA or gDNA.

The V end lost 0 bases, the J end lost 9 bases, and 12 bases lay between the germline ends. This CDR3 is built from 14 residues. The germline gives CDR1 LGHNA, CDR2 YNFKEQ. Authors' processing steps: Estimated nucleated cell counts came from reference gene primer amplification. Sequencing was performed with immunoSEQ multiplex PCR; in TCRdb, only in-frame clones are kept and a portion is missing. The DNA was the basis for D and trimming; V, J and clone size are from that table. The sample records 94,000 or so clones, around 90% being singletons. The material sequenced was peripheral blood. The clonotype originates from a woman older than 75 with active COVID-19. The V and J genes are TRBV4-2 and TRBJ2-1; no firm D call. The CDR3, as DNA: TGTGCCAGCAGCCAAGACCATGGGCTCGGTGAGCAGTTCTTC. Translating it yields CASSQDHGLGEQFF.